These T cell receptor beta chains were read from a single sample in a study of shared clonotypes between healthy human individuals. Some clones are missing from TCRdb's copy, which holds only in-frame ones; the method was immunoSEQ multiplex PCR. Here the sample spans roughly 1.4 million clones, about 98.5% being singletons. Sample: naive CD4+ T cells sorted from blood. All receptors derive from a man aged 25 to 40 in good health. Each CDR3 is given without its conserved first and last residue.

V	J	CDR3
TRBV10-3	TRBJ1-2	AIMNGEGHLRGYT
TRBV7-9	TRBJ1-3	ASSSGWAAPGSGNTIY
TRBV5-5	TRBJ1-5	ASSLGTGVQPQH
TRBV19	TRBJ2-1	ASRGRGSGLNEQF
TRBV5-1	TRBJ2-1	ASSLEGLARYNEQF
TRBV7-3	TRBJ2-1	ASSPSSGGYNEQF
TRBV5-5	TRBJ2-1	ASFLLAGNNEQF
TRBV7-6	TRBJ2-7	ASSYYPPGQASYEQY
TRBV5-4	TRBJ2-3	ASSPLGEGVDTQY
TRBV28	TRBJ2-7	ASSGYEQY
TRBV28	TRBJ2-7	ASSFGVVPLDNYEQY
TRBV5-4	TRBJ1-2	ASSNSEWNYT
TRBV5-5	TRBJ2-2	ASSLVGYRKSAGELF
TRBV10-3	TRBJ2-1	AISARDEQF
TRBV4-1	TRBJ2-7	ASSQVLAGGTYEQY
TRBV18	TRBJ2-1	ASSPRSGQGAWNEQF
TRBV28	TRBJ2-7	ATLAGVEQY
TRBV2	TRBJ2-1	ASSSSGSIYNEQF
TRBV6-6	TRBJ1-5	ASSYPGPFNQPQH
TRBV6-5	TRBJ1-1	ASSYLGGTTNTEAF
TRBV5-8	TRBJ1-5	ASSLEMTTRSNQPQH
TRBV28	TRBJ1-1	ASSPGTENTEAF
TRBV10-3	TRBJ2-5	AISEGRNQETQY
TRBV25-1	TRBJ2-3	ASSTTGSRTDTQY
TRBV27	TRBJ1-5	ASSFLGGGNQPQH
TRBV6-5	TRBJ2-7	ASSYLRTGEQY
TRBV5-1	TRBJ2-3	ASSLGRLAGMGTDTQY
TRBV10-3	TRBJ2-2	AISERPGLQGELF
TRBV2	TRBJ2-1	ASRRGRAEGEQF
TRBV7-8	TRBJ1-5	ASSFSSSYSNQPQH
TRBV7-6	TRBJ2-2	ASSYLALGVRTGELF
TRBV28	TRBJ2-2	ASSFGGWRTGELF
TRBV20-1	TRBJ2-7	SASSTYEQY
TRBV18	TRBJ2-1	ASSPPGLAGDYNEQF
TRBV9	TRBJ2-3	ASSVVTGFTDTQY
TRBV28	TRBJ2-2	ASSFLPGNTGELF
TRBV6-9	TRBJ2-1	ASSCSRDGNEQF
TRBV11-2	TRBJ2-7	ASSLVLGWGGTGNYEQY
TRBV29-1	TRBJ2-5	SVLGIQGNQETQY
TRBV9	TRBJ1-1	ASSVDAGNTEAF
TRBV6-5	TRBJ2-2	AGQTAGNTGELF
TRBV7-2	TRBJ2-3	ASSSTPSGDTQY